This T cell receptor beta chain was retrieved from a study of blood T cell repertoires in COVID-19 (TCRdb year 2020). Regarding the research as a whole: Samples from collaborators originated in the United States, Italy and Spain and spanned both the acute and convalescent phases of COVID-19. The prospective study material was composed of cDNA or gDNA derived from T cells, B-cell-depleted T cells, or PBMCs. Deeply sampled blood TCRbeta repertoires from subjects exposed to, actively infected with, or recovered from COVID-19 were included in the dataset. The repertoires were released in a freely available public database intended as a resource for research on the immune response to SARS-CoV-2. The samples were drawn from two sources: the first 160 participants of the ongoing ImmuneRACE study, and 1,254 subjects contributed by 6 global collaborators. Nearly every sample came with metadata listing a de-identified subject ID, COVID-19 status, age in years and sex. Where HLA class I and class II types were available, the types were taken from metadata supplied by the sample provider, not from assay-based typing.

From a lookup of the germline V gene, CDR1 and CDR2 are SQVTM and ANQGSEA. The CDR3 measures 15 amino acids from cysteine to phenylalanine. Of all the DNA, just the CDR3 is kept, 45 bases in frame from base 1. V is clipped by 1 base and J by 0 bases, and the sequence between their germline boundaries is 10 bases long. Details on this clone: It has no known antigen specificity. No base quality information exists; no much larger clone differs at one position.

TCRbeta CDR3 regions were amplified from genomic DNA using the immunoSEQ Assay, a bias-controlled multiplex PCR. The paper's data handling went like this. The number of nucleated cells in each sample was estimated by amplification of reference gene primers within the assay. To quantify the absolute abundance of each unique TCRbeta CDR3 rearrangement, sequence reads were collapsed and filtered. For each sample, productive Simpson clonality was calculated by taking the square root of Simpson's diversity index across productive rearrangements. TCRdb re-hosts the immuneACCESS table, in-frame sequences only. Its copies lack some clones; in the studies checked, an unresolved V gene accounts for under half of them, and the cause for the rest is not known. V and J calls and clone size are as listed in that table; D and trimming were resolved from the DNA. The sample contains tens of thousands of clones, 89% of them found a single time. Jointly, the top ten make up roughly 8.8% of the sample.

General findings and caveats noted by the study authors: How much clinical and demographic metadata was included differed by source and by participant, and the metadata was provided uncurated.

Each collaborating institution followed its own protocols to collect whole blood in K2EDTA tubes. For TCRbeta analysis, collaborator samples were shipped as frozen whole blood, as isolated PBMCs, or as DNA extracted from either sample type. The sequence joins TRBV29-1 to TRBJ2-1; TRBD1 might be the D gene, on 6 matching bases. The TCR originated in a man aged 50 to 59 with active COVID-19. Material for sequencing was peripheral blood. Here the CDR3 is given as CSVEGGLSSYNEQFF. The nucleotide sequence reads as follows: TGCAGCGTTGAAGGGGGGCTAAGCTCCTACAATGAGCAGTTCTTC.